Below are 22 T cell receptor beta chains sequenced from a single sample in a study of OX40 agonist ivuxolimab in advanced cancers. Some clones are missing from TCRdb's copy, which holds only in-frame ones; the method was immunoSEQ multiplex PCR. This sample has about 77,000 clones, with around four fifths found just once. The source material was CD4+ or CD8+ T cells sorted from blood, sampled in a trial of the OX40 agonist ivuxolimab. The receptors derive from an adult with an advanced solid tumor such as melanoma, head and neck, liver or kidney cancer.

The rearrangement links TRBV5-1 to TRBJ2-3; possibly TRBD1 or TRBD2 for D (5 bases each). Trimming stripped 5 bases from V and 2 bases from J, with 15 bases between. This CDR3 is built from 15 residues. Germline lookup yields CDR1 SGHRS and CDR2 YFSETQ. In DNA, the CDR3 is TGCGCCAGCAGTCGAGGGGATACTAACACAGATACGCAGTATTTT. Its protein product is CASSRGDTNTDTQYF.

The V call is TRBV28, the J call TRBJ2-3; TRBD2 agrees at 10 bases. The CDR3 contains 17 residues. Trimming removed 5 bases from V and 4 bases from J; junction bases left unmatched: 12. Germline V lookup: CDR1 MDHEN, CDR2 SYDVKM. The CDR3 DNA follows: TGTGCCAGCAGTGATAGGGGTAAGGGACTAGCGTCAGATACGCAGTATTTT. Its translation: CASSDRGKGLASDTQYF.

The gene calls are TRBV5-6 and TRBJ2-3; D is possibly TRBD1 (5 bases). This CDR3 spans 14 amino acids. V lost 2 bases and J lost 2, with 9 bases in between. Germline CDR1 SGHDT, CDR2 YYEEEE. In DNA, the CDR3 is TGTGCCAGCAGCTTTGGGGCGGTCACAGATACGCAGTATTTT. It is translated as CASSFGAVTDTQYF.

By share of the sample, this clone is medium-sized. Distinct nucleotide sequences in the sample also encode this CDR3. This rearrangement joins TRBV10-3 to TRBJ1-3; D might be TRBD1 (6 bases). The germline V gene encodes CDR1 ENHRY and CDR2 SYGVKD. The CDR3 covers 13 residues. Trimming took 6 bases from V and 0 from J, leaving 6 bases between them. DNA for the CDR3: TGTGCCATCAGGGACAGCTCTGGAAACACCATATATTTT. Translating it yields CAIRDSSGNTIYF.

This chain uses TRBV15 with TRBJ1-5; 8 bases are a match to TRBD1. The germline gives CDR1 LNHNV, CDR2 YYDKDF (reference sequence). The CDR3 is 17 residues long. J was trimmed by 5 bases and V by 0 bases; bases with no gene match: 9. In DNA form, the CDR3 reads TGTGCCACCAGCAGAGATCCCCCCGGACAGGGCGATCAGCCCCAGCATTTT. Its translation is CATSRDPPGQGDQPQHF.

This clone was counted a single time. V and J are TRBV7-2 and TRBJ1-1, with unresolved D. The germline CDR1 and CDR2 sequences are SGHTA and FQGNSA. The CDR3 loop spans 16 amino acids. V lost 2 bases, J lost 6 bases, and 19 bases lay in between. The DNA of the CDR3 is TGTGCCAGCAGCTTAATACAGTCAGGTATTGGCGCTGAAGCTTTCTTT. This encodes CASSLIQSGIGAEAFF.

This rearrangement joins TRBV5-6 to TRBJ1-1, with D unclear. The CDR3 is 14 residues long. Germline loops: CDR1 SGHDT, CDR2 YYEEEE. V lost 0 bases and J 1 base, leaving 7 bases between the germline ends. CDR3 residues: CASSLDGGNTEAFF. The CDR3 nucleotides read TGTGCCAGCAGCTTGGATGGAGGGAACACTGAAGCTTTCTTT.

The V gene is TRBV5-4, the J gene TRBJ2-3; 13 bases line up with TRBD2. The CDR3 totals 15 residues. CDR1 is SGHNT and CDR2 is YYREEE in the germline V gene (reference sequence). Trimming removed 3 bases from V and 11 bases from J; junction bases left unmatched: 9. Here the CDR3 DNA reads TGTGCCAGCAGCTCCTCGACTAGCGGGGGGCTGGGGCAGTATTTT. The encoded protein is CASSSSTSGGLGQYF.

The chain combines TRBV30 with TRBJ2-3; a possible D gene is TRBD1 (5 bases). V lost 0 bases, J lost 3 bases, and 22 bases lay in between. The CDR3 runs to 18 residues. Germline V CDR1 and CDR2: GTSNPN, SVGIG (reference sequence). The CDR3: CAWSVYGLKGKRTDTQYF. In nucleotides, the CDR3 is TGTGCCTGGAGTGTATATGGTTTAAAGGGGAAGAGGACAGATACGCAGTATTTT.

This chain links TRBV29-1 with TRBJ2-5, with 10 bases aligning to TRBD1. Germline-derived CDR1 and CDR2 are SQVTM and ANQGSEA. Trimming removed 1 base from V and 1 base from J; junction bases left unmatched: 9. The CDR3 length is 17 residues. The CDR3 reads CSVEGRGDRGPQETQYF. The CDR3 nucleotides are TGCAGCGTTGAAGGAAGAGGGGACAGGGGACCCCAAGAGACCCAGTACTTC.

The chain uses TRBV10-3 and TRBJ2-5; the D gene could be TRBD1 or TRBD2 (5 bases each). This CDR3 has 15 amino acids. Germline V CDR1 and CDR2: ENHRY, SYGVKD. With 6 bases removed from V and 5 bases from J, the gap between germline ends came to 19 bases. The CDR3 DNA follows: TGTGCCATCAGGAGGGGCCCAGATGGCGGCGAGACCCAGTACTTC. This codes for CAIRRGPDGGETQYF.

For the CDR3, the DNA is TGTGCCAGCAGGACAGGGATCGACGAGCAGTACTTC. It codes for CASRTGIDEQYF. The V gene is TRBV6-5, the J gene TRBJ2-7; 7 positions agree with TRBD1. Germline V gene data show CDR1 as MNHEY and CDR2 as SVGAGI. The V segment lost 6 bases and the J segment 5 bases; nucleotides outside the gene matches: 4. This CDR3 region has 12 residues.

The chain recombines TRBV11-2 with TRBJ1-1, with a possible D match to TRBD1 (6 bases). Germline V gene data show CDR1 as SGHAT and CDR2 as FQNNGV. The length of the CDR3 is 14 residues. The V and J ends lost 7 bases and 5 bases respectively, with 17 bases between them. Here the CDR3 reads CASTLDSLSTEAFF. The CDR3 DNA reads TGTGCCAGCACCTTGGACAGTTTGAGTACTGAAGCTTTCTTT.

The chain uses TRBV30 and TRBJ2-6; D may be TRBD2 (6 bases). Trimming left V 2 bases short and J 2 bases short, with 7 bases between. The V gene's germline CDR1 is GTSNPN and CDR2 SVGIG (reference sequence). The CDR3 extends over 14 amino acids. The DNA of the CDR3 is TGTGCCTGGAGTTGGGAGGCTGGGGCCAACGTCCTGACTTTC. This sequence encodes CAWSWEAGANVLTF.

In DNA form, the CDR3 reads TGTGCCAGCAGCCACGGACAGGGTGATGAGCAGTACTTC. Translating it yields CASSHGQGDEQYF. The chain has TRBV5-3 and TRBJ2-7, with 8 nucleotides matching TRBD1. TRBV5-3 belongs to the ORF category, with a function that is uncertain. With V trimmed by 8 bases and J by 7 bases, 11 bases remained unmatched. The CDR3 runs 13 residues.

The rearrangement joins TRBV7-2 to TRBJ2-5; 8 bases map to TRBD1. Germline CDR1 SGHTA, CDR2 FQGNSA. The CDR3 sequence is 14 residues long. V lost 8 bases to trimming and J lost 5 bases; unmatched junction nucleotides: 10. Here the CDR3 DNA reads TGTGCCAGCGGTACGAGACAGGGGTGGGAGACCCAGTACTTC. It codes for CASGTRQGWETQYF.

The J gene is TRBJ2-7, the V gene TRBV5-1; D might be TRBD1 (6 bases). The CDR3 is 13 residues long. CDR1 is SGHRS and CDR2 is YFSETQ in the germline V gene. V was cut by 4 bases and J by 7 bases, with 15 bases left in between. CDR3 residues: CASSPWTAREQYF. DNA for the CDR3: TGCGCCAGCAGCCCTTGGACAGCGAGGGAGCAGTACTTC.

The chain joins TRBV2 to TRBJ1-4; D gene uncertain. CDR3 length: 15 amino acids. The germline V and J ends were trimmed by 6 bases and 6 bases, with 17 bases remaining between them. Germline assignment: CDR1 SNHLY and CDR2 FYNNEI. CDR3 sequence reads: CASRAAGKWDEKLFF. The CDR3 DNA sequence: TGTGCCAGCAGGGCCGCAGGAAAATGGGATGAAAAACTGTTTTTT.

This rearrangement joins TRBV10-3 to TRBJ2-5; 9 bases match TRBD1. The germline gives CDR1 ENHRY, CDR2 SYGVKD. This CDR3 is built from 14 residues. The CDR3 sequence is CASTPGTGQETQYF. The CDR3 bases are TGTGCGAGCACCCCTGGGACAGGGCAAGAGACCCAGTACTTC.

J is TRBJ2-7 and V is TRBV21-1. TRBV21-1 is noted as a pseudogene. This CDR3 contains 14 residues. The DNA of the CDR3 is TGTGCCAGCAGCAAAGCCGGGCCGGCGGACGAGCAGTACTTC. Translating it yields CASSKAGPADEQYF.

This sequence joins TRBV27 and TRBJ2-3; maybe TRBD2 (5 bases). The V gene's germline CDR1 is MNHEY and CDR2 SMNVEV (reference sequence). The CDR3 contains 14 residues. Between the trimmed V and J ends, which lost 0 bases and 4 bases, there was a span of 8 bases. CDR3: CASSLSGGSDTQYF. DNA for the CDR3: TGTGCCAGCAGTTTATCGGGCGGGTCAGATACGCAGTATTTT.

The rearrangement uses TRBV6-5 and TRBJ1-2; D is unresolved. Between the trimmed V and J ends, which lost 6 bases and 9 bases, there was a span of 14 bases. The V gene's germline CDR1 is MNHEY and CDR2 SVGAGI. The CDR3 contains 12 residues. The CDR3 DNA follows: TGTGCCAGCAGCCCTGATGGGCGCCGCTACACCTTC. Protein sequence: CASSPDGRRYTF.